This T cell receptor (beta chain) was observed in a study of blood T cell repertoires in COVID-19. The protocol was immunoSEQ multiplex PCR, while the TCRdb copy is restricted to in-frame clones and leaves out a portion. The table includes around 450,000 clones, roughly 91% detected once. Germline V CDR1 and CDR2: MGHRA, YSYEKL. V dropped 4 bases and J dropped 0 bases, with 9 bases sitting between them. CDR3 size: 14 residues. The rearrangement links TRBV4-1 to TRBJ1-2; D is unclear. The receptor's source is a woman aged 25 to 39 with acute or convalescent COVID-19. Sequenced: peripheral blood. The CDR3 sequence is CASSRGWTNYGYTF. The CDR3 DNA follows: TGCGCCAGCAGCCGAGGATGGACTAACTATGGCTACACCTTC.